The rows below give T cell receptor beta chains drawn from one sample of a study of control samples from healthy donors and cancer patients. TCRdb's copy holds only in-frame clones and misses some; the assay was immunoSEQ multiplex PCR. The sample lists tens of thousands of clones; more than 85% were seen once. Sequenced sample: blood. The receptors stem from a woman younger than 45 in good health. The CDR3 runs from the conserved cysteine through the conserved F or W. The D gene is left open where the match is weak. Clone size, where shown, is once, few, many, or a class for clones that have expanded.

size,V,D,J,CDR3,DNA
NA,TRBV6-5,NA,TRBJ1-2,CASSYRGGYTF,TGTGCCAGCAGTTATAGGGGTGGCTACACCTTC
NA,TRBV6-1,TRBD1,TRBJ1-2,CASSEGLSGQGNYGYTF,TGTGCCAGCAGTGAAGGCCTCTCTGGACAGGGGAACTATGGCTACACCTTC
NA,TRBV5-1,NA,TRBJ1-4,CASSLDRATNEKLFF,TGCGCCAGCAGCTTGGACCGTGCAACTAATGAAAAACTGTTTTTT
NA,TRBV28,NA,TRBJ1-3,CASSGNTIYF,TGTGCGAGCTCTGGAAACACCATATATTTT
once,TRBV6-5,TRBD1,TRBJ1-2,CASSDLTGDYGYTF,TGTGCCAGCAGCGACCTGACAGGGGACTATGGCTACACCTTC
NA,TRBV5-1,NA,TRBJ2-7,CASSLESREQYF,TGCGCCAGCAGCTTGGAGTCAAGGGAGCAGTACTTC
NA,TRBV4-2,TRBD1,TRBJ1-5,CASSQDGRGPNQPQHF,TGTGCCAGCAGCCAAGATGGGAGGGGGCCGAATCAGCCCCAGCATTTT
NA,TRBV4-1,TRBD1,TRBJ1-1,CASSQDFNRGGAFF,TGCGCCAGCAGCCAAGATTTTAACAGGGGGGGAGCTTTCTTT
once,TRBV29-1,NA,TRBJ2-7,CSVSPGAYEQYF,TGCAGCGTTTCCCCAGGAGCCTACGAGCAGTACTTC
NA,TRBV19,TRBD1,TRBJ1-6,CASRMGQGSWPLHF,TGTGCCAGTAGGATGGGACAGGGGTCGTGGCCCCTCCACTTT
few,TRBV15,NA,TRBJ1-5,CATSTGPGGNQPQHF,TGTGCCACCAGCACGGGACCGGGGGGCAATCAGCCCCAGCATTTT
NA,TRBV12-5,NA,TRBJ1-2,CASGLSEGGYTF,TGTGCTAGTGGTTTGTCCGAAGGGGGCTACACCTTC
few,TRBV10-3,NA,TRBJ2-2,CAISFGGQGELFF,TGTGCCATCAGTTTTGGGGGGCAGGGGGAGCTGTTTTTT
NA,TRBV2,TRBD2,TRBJ2-2,CASSENSGSIRELFF,TGTGCCAGCAGTGAAAATAGCGGGAGTATCCGGGAGCTGTTTTTT
NA,TRBV14,TRBD1,TRBJ1-6,CASSLTGDSLYSPLHF,TGTGCCAGCAGCCTCACCGGGGACAGCCTTTATTCACCCCTCCACTTT
NA,TRBV30,TRBD2,TRBJ2-7,CAWTSGSYEQYF,TGTGCCTGGACTAGCGGGAGTTACGAGCAGTACTTC
NA,TRBV11-3,TRBD2,TRBJ2-1,CASSPMGVAGDNEQFF,TGTGCCAGCAGCCCAATGGGGGTAGCGGGAGACAATGAGCAGTTCTTC
once,TRBV5-1,TRBD1,TRBJ1-5,CASSSDGQANQPQHF,TGCGCCAGCAGCTCAGATGGACAGGCCAATCAGCCCCAGCATTTT
NA,TRBV28,TRBD1,TRBJ2-7,CASRRTGVHEQYF,TGTGCCAGCAGAAGGACAGGCGTCCACGAGCAGTACTTC
NA,TRBV5-1,NA,TRBJ2-1,CASRWGGSRSEQFF,TGCGCCAGCAGATGGGGGGGCAGCAGGAGTGAGCAGTTCTTC
NA,TRBV7-8,NA,TRBJ1-2,CASSLQNRINYGYTF,TGTGCCAGCAGCTTACAAAACAGAATCAACTATGGCTACACCTTC
NA,TRBV3-1/TRBV3-2,NA,TRBJ1-1,CASSQMNTEAFF,TGTGCCAGCAGCCAAATGAACACTGAAGCTTTCTTT
NA,TRBV5-4,TRBD2,TRBJ2-7,CASRPGGIGITYEQYF,TGTGCCAGCAGACCGGGGGGGATCGGGATAACCTACGAGCAGTACTTC
NA,TRBV6-5,TRBD1,TRBJ1-2,CASTQDRGQGYTF,TGTGCCAGCACCCAGGACAGGGGGCAAGGCTACACCTTC
NA,TRBV29-1,TRBD2,TRBJ2-7,CSVLGREGRGEQYF,TGCAGCGTTCTAGGCCGGGAGGGCCGCGGCGAGCAGTACTTC
NA,TRBV2,NA,TRBJ1-5,CASSGRGNQPQHF,TGTGCCAGCAGTGGTAGGGGAAACCAGCCCCAGCATTTT
NA,TRBV9,NA,TRBJ1-6,CASSVAQDTSSYNSPLHF,TGTGCCAGCAGCGTAGCCCAGGACACTAGCTCCTATAATTCACCCCTCCACTTT
NA,TRBV5-1,NA,TRBJ2-7,CASSGVASSYEQYF,TGCGCCAGCAGCGGGGTAGCAAGCTCCTACGAGCAGTACTTC
NA,TRBV2,NA,TRBJ2-1,CASSESYEQFF,TGTGCCAGCAGTGAGAGCTATGAGCAGTTCTTC
NA,TRBV15,TRBD1,TRBJ1-6,CATSPRTGISPLHF,TGTGCCACCAGCCCCCGGACAGGGATCTCACCCCTCCACTTT
NA,TRBV20-1,NA,TRBJ1-2,CSASLGFYGYTF,TGCAGTGCTAGTTTGGGGTTTTACGGCTACACCTTC
NA,TRBV18,NA,TRBJ2-5,CASSIRGNGETQYF,TGTGCCAGCTCAATCAGGGGCAACGGAGAGACCCAGTACTTC
NA,TRBV2,NA,TRBJ2-3,CASSEEAGPTDTQYF,TGTGCCAGCAGTGAAGAGGCGGGCCCCACAGATACGCAGTATTTT
NA,TRBV11-3,NA,TRBJ2-1,CASSSGGTSPNNEQFF,TGTGCCAGCAGCTCTGGGGGGACCTCGCCGAACAATGAGCAGTTCTTC
NA,TRBV6-5,NA,TRBJ1-1,CASSSHRDTEAFF,TGTGCCAGCAGTTCCCACAGAGACACTGAAGCTTTCTTT
NA,TRBV12-5,NA,TRBJ1-5,CASGLVGGEGSQPQHF,TGTGCTAGTGGTTTGGTAGGTGGGGAAGGAAGTCAGCCCCAGCATTTT
NA,TRBV19,NA,TRBJ2-1,CASSIGGSPRYNEQFF,TGTGCCAGTAGTATAGGCGGCAGTCCCCGATACAATGAGCAGTTCTTC
NA,TRBV5-1,NA,TRBJ2-1,CASSLPLARDYNEQFF,TGCGCCAGCAGCTTGCCTCTAGCAAGGGACTACAATGAGCAGTTCTTC
NA,TRBV5-1,NA,TRBJ2-2,CASSLDGNTGELFF,TGCGCCAGCAGCTTGGACGGCAACACCGGGGAGCTGTTTTTT
NA,TRBV10-1,NA,TRBJ1-1,CASSDLNTEAFF,TGCGCCAGCAGTGACCTAAACACTGAAGCTTTCTTT
NA,TRBV2,NA,TRBJ2-2,CASSESGTGELFF,TGTGCCAGCAGTGAATCTGGGACCGGGGAGCTGTTTTTT
NA,TRBV12-3/TRBV12-4,NA,TRBJ1-4,CASRENEKLFF,TGTGCCAGCAGGGAGAATGAAAAACTGTTTTTT
NA,TRBV9,NA,TRBJ2-2,CASSPRTVPNTGELFF,TGTGCCAGCAGCCCCCGGACTGTCCCGAACACCGGGGAGCTGTTTTTT
NA,TRBV5-1,NA,TRBJ2-1,CASSAGATGRSYNEQFF,TGCGCCAGCAGCGCTGGGGCGACAGGACGATCCTACAATGAGCAGTTCTTC
once,TRBV7-3,NA,TRBJ2-3,CASSLSLAADTQYF,TGTGCCAGCAGCTTATCTCTAGCAGCAGATACGCAGTATTTT
NA,TRBV2,TRBD1,TRBJ1-1,CASREPTGGKNTEAFF,TGTGCCAGCAGGGAACCTACAGGGGGCAAGAACACTGAAGCTTTCTTT
NA,TRBV7-9,NA,TRBJ1-4,CASSLGGANEKLFF,TGTGCCAGCAGCTTAGGGGGGGCTAATGAAAAACTGTTTTTT
NA,TRBV19,TRBD1,TRBJ1-2,CASSEWGQGYGYTF,TGTGCCAGTAGTGAATGGGGACAGGGGTACGGCTACACCTTC
NA,TRBV18,NA,TRBJ2-1,CASSPDREYNEQFF,TGTGCCAGCTCACCGGACAGAGAGTACAATGAGCAGTTCTTC
NA,TRBV30,NA,TRBJ2-7,CAWRRTNEQYF,TGTGCCTGGAGAAGGACCAACGAGCAGTACTTC
NA,TRBV7-2,TRBD1,TRBJ1-1,CASSLTGGAVNTEAFF,TGTGCCAGCAGCCTAACAGGGGGCGCGGTGAACACTGAAGCTTTCTTT
NA,TRBV19,NA,TRBJ2-3,CASSFQRGTDTQYF,TGTGCCAGTAGTTTTCAGCGGGGCACAGATACGCAGTATTTT
NA,TRBV11-3,NA,TRBJ2-2,CASNPRPLAGELFF,TGTGCCAGCAACCCTCGGCCGTTGGCCGGGGAGCTGTTTTTT
NA,TRBV30,NA,TRBJ1-4,CAWSARQFSNEKLFF,TGTGCCTGGAGTGCCCGACAGTTTTCTAATGAAAAACTGTTTTTT
once,TRBV6-1,TRBD2,TRBJ2-1,CASSASGLAPYNEQFF,TGTGCCAGCAGTGCTTCGGGACTAGCCCCCTACAATGAGCAGTTCTTC
NA,TRBV7-9,TRBD2,TRBJ2-3,CASSEAGPFDTQYF,TGTGCCAGCAGCGAAGCGGGGCCCTTCGACACGCAGTATTTT
NA,TRBV30,TRBD2,TRBJ2-3,CARGLLRTDTQYF,TGTGCTAGGGGACTACTCCGGACAGATACGCAGTATTTT
NA,TRBV4-1,NA,TRBJ1-2,CASSQATPYGYTF,TGCGCCAGCAGCCAAGCTACCCCTTATGGCTACACCTTC
NA,TRBV5-1,NA,TRBJ2-1,CASSLATSRRNEQFF,TGCGCCAGCAGCTTGGCCACTAGCCGTCGCAATGAGCAGTTCTTC
NA,TRBV27,NA,TRBJ1-5,CASSLAGDRNQPQHF,TGTGCCAGCAGTTTAGCAGGGGATCGCAATCAGCCCCAGCATTTT